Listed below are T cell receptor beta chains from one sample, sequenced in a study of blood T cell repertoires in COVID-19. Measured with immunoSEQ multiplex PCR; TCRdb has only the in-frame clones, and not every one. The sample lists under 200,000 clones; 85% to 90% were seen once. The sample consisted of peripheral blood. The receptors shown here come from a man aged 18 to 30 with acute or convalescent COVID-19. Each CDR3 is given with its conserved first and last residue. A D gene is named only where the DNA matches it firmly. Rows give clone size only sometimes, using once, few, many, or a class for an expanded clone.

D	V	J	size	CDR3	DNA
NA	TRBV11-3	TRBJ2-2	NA	CASSLGGGPNTGELFF	TGTGCCAGCAGCTTAGGCGGGGGCCCGAACACCGGGGAGCTGTTTTTT
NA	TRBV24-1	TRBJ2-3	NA	CATSESQSGTQYF	TGTGCCACCAGTGAGTCACAATCGGGTACGCAGTATTTT
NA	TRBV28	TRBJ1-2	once	CASSLQRISYTF	TGTGCCAGCAGTTTGCAGAGGATTAGCTACACCTTC
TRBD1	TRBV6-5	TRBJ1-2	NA	CASYNQPGGLRGYTF	TGTGCCAGCTACAATCAGCCAGGGGGCTTGCGTGGCTACACCTTC
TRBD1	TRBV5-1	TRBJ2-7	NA	CASSLTGQGEYEQYF	TGCGCCAGCAGCTTGACCGGGCAGGGGGAATACGAGCAGTACTTC
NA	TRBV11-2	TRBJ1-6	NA	CASSLVGGPAPLHF	TGTGCCAGCAGCTTAGTGGGGGGGCCGGCACCCCTCCACTTT
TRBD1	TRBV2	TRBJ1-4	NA	CASAPPGGNEKLFF	TGTGCCAGCGCCCCCCCAGGGGGAAATGAAAAACTGTTTTTT
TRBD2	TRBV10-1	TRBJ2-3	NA	CASGLAGTDTQYF	TGCGCCAGCGGACTAGCGGGCACAGATACGCAGTATTTT
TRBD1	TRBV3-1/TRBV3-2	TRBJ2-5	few	CASSQRGPETQYF	TGTGCCAGCAGCCAAAGGGGGCCGGAGACCCAGTACTTC
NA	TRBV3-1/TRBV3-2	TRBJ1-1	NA	CASSQQGSAFF	TGTGCCAGCAGCCAACAGGGTTCAGCTTTCTTT
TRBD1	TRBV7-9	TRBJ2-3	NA	CASSLGSGTGLSTDTQYF	TGTGCCAGCAGCTTAGGCTCCGGGACAGGGCTCTCTACAGATACGCAGTATTTT
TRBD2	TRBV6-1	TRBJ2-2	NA	CASSELSGVGTGELFF	TGTGCCAGCAGTGAACTCAGCGGGGTCGGCACCGGGGAGCTGTTTTTT
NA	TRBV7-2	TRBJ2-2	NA	CASSFLVGVLINTGELFF	TGTGCCAGCAGCTTCTTGGTAGGGGTCCTAATAAACACCGGGGAGCTGTTTTTT
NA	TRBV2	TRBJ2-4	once	CACRQTQLAKNIQYF	TGTGCCTGCCGACAGACGCAACTAGCCAAAAACATTCAGTACTTC
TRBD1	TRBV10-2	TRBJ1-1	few	CASSELGTGGNTEAFF	TGCGCCAGCAGTGAGCTGGGGACAGGAGGGAACACTGAAGCTTTCTTT
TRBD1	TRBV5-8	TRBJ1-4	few	CASPGQGREKLFF	TGTGCCAGCCCGGGACAGGGACGTGAAAAACTGTTTTTT
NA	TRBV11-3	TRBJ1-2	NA	CASSLSSNYGYTF	TGTGCCAGCAGCTTGTCCTCTAACTATGGCTACACCTTC
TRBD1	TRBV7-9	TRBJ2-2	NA	CASSLTGGNTGELFF	TGTGCCAGCAGCTTAACAGGGGGAAACACCGGGGAGCTGTTTTTT
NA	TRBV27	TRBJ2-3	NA	CASRARDTYTDTQYF	TGTGCCAGCAGGGCCCGGGACACCTACACAGATACGCAGTATTTT
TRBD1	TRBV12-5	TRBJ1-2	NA	CASGGVDRGHDGYTF	TGTGCTAGTGGTGGGGTGGACAGGGGGCACGATGGCTACACCTTC
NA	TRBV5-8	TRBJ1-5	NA	CASSLYGGAVNQPQHF	TGTGCCAGCAGCTTGTATGGGGGCGCGGTCAATCAGCCCCAGCATTTT
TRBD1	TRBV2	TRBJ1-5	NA	CASRGTASNQPQHF	TGTGCCAGCAGGGGGACAGCGAGCAATCAGCCCCAGCATTTT
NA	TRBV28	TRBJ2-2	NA	CASTTSGHTTNTGELFF	TGTGCCAGCACTACCTCAGGACATACAACTAACACCGGGGAGCTGTTTTTT
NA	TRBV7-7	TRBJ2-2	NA	CASSHLVTDADTGELFF	TGTGCCAGCAGTCACCTAGTGACAGATGCGGACACCGGGGAGCTGTTTTTT
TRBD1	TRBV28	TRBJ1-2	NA	CASRRDRVYGYTF	TGTGCCAGCAGAAGAGACAGGGTCTATGGCTACACCTTC
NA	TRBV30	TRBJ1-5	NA	CAWTIREGQPQHF	TGTGCCTGGACAATTCGGGAGGGTCAGCCCCAGCATTTT
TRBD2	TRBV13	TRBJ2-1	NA	CASSRTGGPQNEQFF	TGTGCCAGCAGTCGTACGGGGGGGCCCCAGAATGAGCAGTTCTTC
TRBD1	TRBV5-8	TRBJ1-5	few	CASSFDRGGIGNQPQHF	TGTGCCAGCAGCTTTGACAGGGGAGGAATTGGCAATCAGCCCCAGCATTTT
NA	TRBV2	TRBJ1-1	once	CASKNRANTEAFF	TGTGCCAGCAAAAACAGGGCGAACACTGAAGCTTTCTTT
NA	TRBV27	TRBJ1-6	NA	CASSSLSSYNSPLHF	TGTGCCAGCAGTTCCCTGAGCTCCTATAATTCACCCCTCCACTTT
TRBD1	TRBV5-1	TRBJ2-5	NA	CASSLDRDRVYQETQYF	TGCGCCAGCAGCTTGGACCGGGACAGGGTGTACCAAGAGACCCAGTACTTC
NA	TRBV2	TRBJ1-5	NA	CASSRQESSQPQHF	TGTGCCAGCAGTCGACAGGAGAGTAGTCAGCCCCAGCATTTT
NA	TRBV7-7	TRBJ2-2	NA	CASSLARQGSGRELFF	TGTGCCAGCAGCTTAGCGCGGCAGGGTTCCGGCCGGGAGCTGTTTTTT
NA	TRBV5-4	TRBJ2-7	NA	CASSSLSGDPYEQYF	TGTGCCAGCAGCTCTCTGTCGGGGGACCCCTACGAGCAGTACTTC
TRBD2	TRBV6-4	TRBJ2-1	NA	CASSHRTSDRYNEQFF	TGTGCCAGCAGCCACCGGACTAGCGACCGTTACAATGAGCAGTTCTTC
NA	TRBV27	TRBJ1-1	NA	CASSLLPDTEAFF	TGTGCCAGCAGCCTGCTGCCGGACACTGAAGCTTTCTTT